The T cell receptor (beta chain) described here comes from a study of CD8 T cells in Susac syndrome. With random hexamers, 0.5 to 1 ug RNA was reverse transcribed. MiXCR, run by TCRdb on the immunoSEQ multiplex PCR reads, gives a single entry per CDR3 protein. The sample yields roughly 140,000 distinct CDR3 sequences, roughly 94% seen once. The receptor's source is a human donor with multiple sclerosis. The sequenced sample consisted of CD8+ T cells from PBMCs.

DNA for the CDR3: TGTGCCAGCAGCTTAGTTCCCCCGGGGAGGTCGGGCTACACCTTC. Protein product: CASSLVPPGRSGYTF. The chain employs TRBV7-9 and TRBJ1-2, with no clear D. The CDR3 length is 15 residues. The ends were cut back, 1 base at V and 8 bases at J, with 17 bases in the middle. The V gene's germline CDR1 is SEHNR and CDR2 FQNEAQ (reference sequence).